The following is a T cell receptor beta chain sequence with its context. Its antigen remains unidentified. No much larger clone is present one base from it, and per-base qualities are unavailable. These data are taken from a study of blood T cells in healthy people across ages (dated by TCRdb to the mid-2010s). Regarding the study in general: In model experiments, template switching captured about one uniquely barcoded TCR beta cDNA molecule for every two T cells. Two additional independent replicas of 1 million unique cDNA reads from the same blood draw were analyzed for two donors (one aged 18 to 29 and one aged 80 or older). Donors of different ages were randomly distributed across sequencing lanes to avoid experimental bias. Using deep sequencing normalized with unique cDNA molecular identifiers, the study measured how TCR beta repertoire diversity changes with age. Donors were grouped into four age groups: young (average approximately 15 years), middle-aged (39), aged (about 59) and long-lived (approximately 81).

Systemically healthy Caucasian individuals from Russia, some 38 in total and aged roughly 6 to 95 years, were included as donors. About 9.1 milliliters of peripheral blood were collected from each donor into EDTA-treated Vacutainer tubes. PBMCs were isolated by Ficoll-Paque density-gradient centrifugation, with at least 7 million obtained per sample. Trizol reagent was used to extract total RNA from the PBMCs, yielding at least 6 micrograms per sample. The percentages of naive CD45RAhigh/CD27high T cells were determined by flow cytometry on a PBMC aliquot from every donor. The library was built by means of 5' RACE. Sequenced on an Illumina HiSeq 2500. A second PCR of about 7 to 12 cycles was run with a J-beta primer mix and a sample-barcoded 5' primer. Each TCR beta cDNA molecule received a unique molecular identifier from a template-switch 5' adaptor carrying 12 random nucleotides. At least 2.5 million CDR3-containing paired-end reads were obtained from each sample. All of the RNA was converted into first-strand cDNA using the Mint cDNA synthesis kit, with a TRBC-specific oligonucleotide serving as the primer. All cDNA was treated with uracil-DNA glycosylase and then went through a first 18-cycle PCR with the universal primers M1SS and BC2_uni_R. On the study's bioinformatics: Each sample was normalized by randomly selecting 1 million high-quality reads, each carrying a distinct molecular identifier. Reads sharing molecular identifiers were discarded rather than binned into consensus sequences. MiTCR, set to a Q25 quality threshold and the strictest error-elimination algorithm, was used for CDR3 identification, clonotype clustering and error correction. Lower-bound total TCR beta diversity was estimated with a nonparametric unseen species model using Euler transformation. TCRdb's own reprocessing of the public reads used fastp at Q25 and MiXCR and kept productive beta chains. Rows merge per CDR3 protein into single entries with the most common DNA and genes. These V and J calls derive from TCRdb rather than the authors' analysis. The sample table lists 1,300,000 or so distinct CDR3 sequences, approximately 63% of them with a count of one. Roughly 7% of the sample comes from the top ten.

The research as a whole found: Because profiling used bulk unsorted PBMCs, naive and antigen-experienced compartments could not be compared conclusively. A strong correlation was found between observed TCR beta diversity and the percentage of naive T cells measured by flow cytometry. Because the CMV infection status of the donors was unknown, age-related changes in expanded clonotypes may potentially have been confounded. As age increased, observed TCR beta diversity per million T cells dropped in a roughly linear way, and a significant reduction was already evident by age 40. Estimates of total diversity based on one million sequenced T cells were regarded as lower bounds and as underestimates. Compared with the aged group, the long-lived group had more naive CD4+ T cells, fewer expanded clones and increased TCR diversity, suggesting age selection.

Sequencing used blood. The origin of this receptor is a young man in good health.

The CDR3 loop reads CASSLASRAGGYTF. Here is the DNA: TGTGCCAGCAGCTTGGCTAGCAGGGCGGGCGGCTACACCTTC. In this chain, TRBV5-6 is recombined with TRBJ1-2; tentative D gene TRBD1, with 5 bases matching. Trimming costs V 0 bases and J 8 bases, and their ends lie 14 bases apart. The germline V gene gives CDR1 as SGHDT and CDR2 as YYEEEE. There are 14 amino acids in the CDR3, from cysteine to phenylalanine inclusive. Only CDR3 DNA remains: 42 bases, in frame from the first base. Here the CDR3 is joined to the reference TRBV5-6 and TRBJ1-2 genes, and the full variable domain is: DAGVTQSPTHLIKTRGQQVTLRCSPKSGHDTVSWYQQALGQGPQFIFQYYEEEERQRGNFPDRFSGHQFPNYSSELNVNALLLGDSALYLCASSLASRAGGYTFGSGTRLTVV.